The clone carrying this T cell receptor (beta chain) was detected a few times. Its antigen remains unidentified. Assay used: immunoSEQ multiplex PCR; TCRdb lists only in-frame clones, some missing. The table shows 150,000 or so clones, with roughly nine tenths occurring only once. The source of the sample is a study of radiation and T cells in renal cell carcinoma. Whole-study findings and limits: Top tumor clonotypes rose in blood 2 weeks post-radiation, then contracted. Without pretreatment biopsies, baseline tumor clonotype presence was undetermined.

The time point is: baseline pretreatment blood. The treatment here: 15 Gy SBRT to primary tumor, nephrectomy 4 weeks later. Blood was sampled at baseline, 2 weeks and 4 weeks after SBRT. The tumor was a clear cell renal cell carcinoma. The CDR3 covers 14 residues. CDR1 is SGDLS and CDR2 is YYNGEE in the germline V gene. The germline V and J ends were trimmed by 4 bases and 0 bases, with 11 bases remaining between them. This material consisted of blood, taken from a patient whose treatment included radiotherapy and nephrectomy. The chain uses TRBV9 and TRBJ2-7; either TRBD1 or TRBD2 may fit D (5 bases each). This clonotype was obtained from a woman in her 70s with renal cell carcinoma. The DNA for the CDR3 is TGTGCCAGCAGCCGGGACGTCTACTCCTACGAGCAGTACTTC. It specifies CASSRDVYSYEQYF.